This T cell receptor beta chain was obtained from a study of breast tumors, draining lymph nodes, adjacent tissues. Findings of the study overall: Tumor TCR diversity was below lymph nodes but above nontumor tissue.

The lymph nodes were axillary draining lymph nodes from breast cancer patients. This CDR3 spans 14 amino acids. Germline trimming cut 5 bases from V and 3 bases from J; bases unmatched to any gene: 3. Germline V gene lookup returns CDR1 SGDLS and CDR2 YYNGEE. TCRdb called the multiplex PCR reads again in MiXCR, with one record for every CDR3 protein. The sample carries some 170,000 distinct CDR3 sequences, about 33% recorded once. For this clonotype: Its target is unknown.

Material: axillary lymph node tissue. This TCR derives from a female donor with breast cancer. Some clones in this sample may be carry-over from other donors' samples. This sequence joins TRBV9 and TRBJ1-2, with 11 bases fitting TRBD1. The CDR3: CASRRTGGDYGYTF. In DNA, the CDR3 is TGTGCCAGCAGAAGGACAGGGGGCGACTATGGCTACACCTTC.